This section outlines one T cell receptor (beta chain) sequence together with its context. The clone's antigen remains unknown. Qualities for individual bases were not recorded, and no much larger clone is one base off. Interpreted using the paper, the treatment or condition label stands for: roughly 20 received Ad26.COV2.S at low or high dose, single or two shots; roughly five received placebo; per-sample allocation not given. Repertoires of vaccine and placebo recipients were sequenced from samples collected on day 63 after the first injection. In Cohort 1b, about two dozen adults aged 18-55 years were enrolled at a single site in Boston, USA, between 29 July and 7 August 2020. Ad26.COV2.S consisted of a replication-incompetent adenovirus type 26 vector by which a prefusion-stabilized SARS-CoV-2 spike protein from the original Wuhan strain was expressed. The entry originates in a study of Ad26.COV2.S vaccination and SARS-CoV-2 variants listed by TCRdb under 2021. About the study as a whole: Vaccine-arm donors were drawn from COV1001, a multicentre, randomized, double-blind, placebo-controlled phase I-IIa trial of Ad26.COV2.S in healthy adults. A total of 32 samples were included in the TCR-sequenced set, comprising around 19 Ad26.COV2.S vaccine recipients, 5 placebo recipients and 8 SARS-CoV-2 convalescent individuals. Ad26.COV2.S was given intramuscularly at 5x10^10 or 1x10^11 viral particles, as a single shot or as two shots 56 days apart. The specificity and breadth of SARS-CoV-2-reactive T cell receptors after Ad26.COV2.S vaccination were assessed by TCRbeta repertoire sequencing. Trial participants were randomized into five groups of five, in which low-dose or high-dose Ad26.COV2.S was given once or twice, or placebo was given on both occasions. Throughout the experiments and outcome assessment, investigators stayed blinded to trial group allocation. The investigation overall reported the following: Substantial breadth of spike-specific CD8+ and CD4+ T cell responses was reported after vaccination. The study was not powered to compare responses between vaccine doses or regimens. Higher spike-specific TCR breadth was observed in Ad26.COV2.S recipients than in placebo recipients (P = 0.0014). According to the authors, total T cell responses may have been underestimated by the TCR breadth and depth analyses. Vaccine and placebo recipients had comparable non-spike TCR breadth, which fits with the vaccine containing only spike.

The immunoSEQ Assay was the method used to sequence TCRbeta CDR3 regions. After extraction, genomic DNA underwent amplification by bias-controlled multiplex PCR, followed by high-throughput sequencing. Concerning the study's data processing: To quantify the absolute abundance of every unique TCRbeta CDR3 region, sequences were collapsed and filtered. T cell fraction was estimated by normalizing TCRbeta template counts to usable DNA, with usable DNA measured through amplification of reference genes found in all nucleated cells. Repertoire TCRs were annotated as SARS-CoV-2-specific when V gene, CDR3 amino acid sequence and J gene were exactly matched to a known reactive TCR set. The reference SARS-CoV-2 TCR set was derived from MIRA and filtered for enrichment in COVID-19-positive ImmuneCODE repertoires, a step that removed public or cross-reactive TCRs. Using the MIRA antigens, annotated TCRs were further analysed by specific ORF or by position within an ORF. Breadth was defined as annotated unique rearrangements over total unique productive rearrangements; depth was the summed frequency of those rearrangements. Group comparisons of TCR breadth used two-sided Wilcoxon rank-sum tests. TCRdb took over this immuneACCESS table, retaining in-frame rearrangements with V and J assigned. Such tables are incomplete; in checked studies, under half of the missing clones stem from an unresolved V gene, and the remainder is unexplained. The V and J calls and clone size come from that table; D and trimming were worked out from the DNA. The sample table shows some 390,000 clones, and about 88% are seen once. The top ten clones comprise around 1.8% of the sample.

At the junction V is shortened by 4 bases and J by 5 bases, with 10 bases in between. The cysteine opens and the phenylalanine closes a CDR3 of 13 amino acids. Only the CDR3 part of the read is kept: 39 bases, read in frame from the first base. CDR1 and CDR2, looked up from the germline V gene (reference sequence), are LNHDA and SQIVND. The specimen comprised peripheral blood, sampled in a trial of Ad26.COV2.S vaccine versus placebo. This TCR came from a person aged 18-60 years who received the Ad26.COV2.S COVID-19 vaccine or a placebo. The V and J segments used are TRBV19 and TRBJ2-3; TRBD2 could be the D gene, as 6 bases match. The CDR3 is CASSSSGQDTQYF. The sequence in DNA is TGTGCCAGTAGTAGTAGCGGACAAGATACGCAGTATTTT.